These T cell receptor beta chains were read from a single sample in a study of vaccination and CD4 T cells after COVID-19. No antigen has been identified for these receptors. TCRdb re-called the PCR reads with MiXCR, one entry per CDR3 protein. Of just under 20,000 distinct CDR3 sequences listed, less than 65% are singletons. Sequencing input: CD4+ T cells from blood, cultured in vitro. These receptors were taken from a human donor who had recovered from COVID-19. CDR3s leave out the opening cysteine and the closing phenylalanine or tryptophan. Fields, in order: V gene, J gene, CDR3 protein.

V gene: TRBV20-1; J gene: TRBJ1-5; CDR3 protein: GASIRGNQPQH
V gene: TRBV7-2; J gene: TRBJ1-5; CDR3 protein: ASIPVVRGRDLAQH
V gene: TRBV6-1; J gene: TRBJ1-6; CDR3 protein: ASSNQPRWAPLH
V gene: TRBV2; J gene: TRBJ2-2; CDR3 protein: ASSESGPPRELF
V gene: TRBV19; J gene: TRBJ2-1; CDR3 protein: ASTIQGASNEQF
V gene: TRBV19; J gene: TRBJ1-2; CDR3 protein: ASSTLAGTGGYT
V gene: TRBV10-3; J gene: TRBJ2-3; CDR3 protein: AISRQDISTDTQY
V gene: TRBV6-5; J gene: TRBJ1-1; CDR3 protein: ASSSPQWGTEAF
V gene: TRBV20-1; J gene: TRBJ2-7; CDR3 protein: SARLGSPYEQY
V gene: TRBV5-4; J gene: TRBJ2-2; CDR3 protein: ASSPTPGLNTGELF
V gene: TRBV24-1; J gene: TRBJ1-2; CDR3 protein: ATSVGTANNYGYT
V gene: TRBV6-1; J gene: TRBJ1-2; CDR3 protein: ASSEGRRSGGYT
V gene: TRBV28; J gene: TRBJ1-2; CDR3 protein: ASSLTTGTTT
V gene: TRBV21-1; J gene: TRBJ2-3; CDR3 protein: ASSKKSGQHTDTQY